The 29 T cell receptor beta chains given below trace back to one sample, sequenced in a study of graft-versus-host responses after intestinal transplantation. Intraepithelial and lamina propria lymphocytes were released after the graft tissue was processed. Assay: immunoSEQ multiplex PCR; the TCRdb copy retains only in-frame clones and omits some. The table records fewer than 25,000 clones, roughly four fifths of them present only once. The sample consisted of ileum tissue, taken 12 days after intestinal transplant. All receptors derive from a human patient who received an intestinal transplant, so some T cells may come from the graft donor.

This sequence joins TRBV4-1 and TRBJ2-3; 8 bases are a match to TRBD1. The CDR3 sequence is 15 residues long. Germline lookup yields CDR1 MGHRA and CDR2 YSYEKL. V gave up 1 base and J gave up 9 bases; unmatched junction bases: 9. In DNA, the CDR3 is TGCGCCAGCAGCCAAGCCACAGGGGGTCAGTACACGCAGTATTTT. This sequence encodes CASSQATGGQYTQYF.

The V and J genes are TRBV7-9 and TRBJ1-2; a possible D gene is TRBD1 (6 bases). Per the germline V gene, CDR1 is SEHNR and CDR2 is FQNEAQ (reference sequence). Trimming took 4 bases from V and 0 from J, leaving 15 bases between them. This CDR3 spans 16 amino acids. The CDR3 sequence: CASSSTRTDANYGYTF. In DNA form, the CDR3 reads TGTGCCAGCAGCTCGACGCGGACAGATGCTAACTATGGCTACACCTTC.

The chain has TRBV7-9 and TRBJ1-6; no clear D. The CDR3 sequence is 14 residues long. Per germline, CDR1 SEHNR and CDR2 FQNEAQ (reference sequence). Trimming took 5 bases from V and 3 from J, leaving 8 bases between them. The DNA for the CDR3 is TGTGCCAGCAGCGCCGGGATCTATAATTCACCCCTCCACTTT. This encodes CASSAGIYNSPLHF.

This clone has only one observation. The chain has TRBV2 and TRBJ1-5; the D gene is possibly TRBD1 (6 bases). Germline CDR1 reads SNHLY; CDR2 reads FYNNEI. V was pared by 8 bases and J by 0 bases, with 8 bases between. This CDR3 is 13 amino acids long. The CDR3 DNA follows: TGTGCCAGCGGGACATATAGCAATCAGCCCCAGCATTTT. This gives the protein CASGTYSNQPQHF.

The chain recombines TRBV9 with TRBJ2-3; D may be TRBD2 (5 bases). Deletions cut 2 bases from V and 1 base from J, with 8 bases between. The CDR3 is made up of 14 amino acids. The V gene's germline CDR1 is SGDLS and CDR2 YYNGEE. This CDR3 is CASSVTRGTDTQYF. The DNA of the CDR3 is TGTGCCAGCAGCGTTACGAGGGGCACAGATACGCAGTATTTT.

The V and J genes are TRBV6-1 and TRBJ1-4, with TRBD1 as a possible D gene (5 bases). CDR1 and CDR2 (germline): MNHNS, SASEGT. There are 14 residues in the CDR3. Trimming pared 4 bases from V and 0 bases from J, leaving 6 bases between. The CDR3 nucleotides read TGTGCCAGCAGTGGGACAACAACTAATGAAAAACTGTTTTTT. Translation: CASSGTTTNEKLFF.

The chain employs TRBV10-3 and TRBJ2-2, with 9 nucleotides matching TRBD1. V was clipped by 6 bases and J by 8 bases; unmatched bases: 7. Germline V gene sequence: CDR1 ENHRY, CDR2 SYGVKD. The length of the CDR3 is 14 residues. This CDR3 reads CAIRRNRGPGELFF. In DNA form, the CDR3 reads TGTGCCATCAGGAGAAACAGGGGGCCTGGGGAGCTGTTTTTT.

The V and J genes are TRBV7-2 and TRBJ1-2; tentative D call: TRBD1 (5 bases). Trimming removed 1 base from V and 2 bases from J, with 23 bases in between. The CDR3 has 19 residues. Germline CDR1 SGHTA, CDR2 FQGNSA. The CDR3 DNA sequence: TGTGCCAGCAGCTTAGTTATGGCCATAGGGGTCCAGGGCAACTATGGCTACACCTTC. This codes for CASSLVMAIGVQGNYGYTF.

The genes are TRBV28 and TRBJ2-3; tentative D call: TRBD1 (6 bases). Trimming removed 2 bases from V and 4 bases from J, with 7 bases in between. CDR3 length: 13 amino acids. Germline V gene lookup returns CDR1 MDHEN and CDR2 SYDVKM. CDR3 sequence (DNA): TGTGCCAGCAGTTTAGGGGGCCCAGATACGCAGTATTTT. It specifies CASSLGGPDTQYF.

The genes are TRBV5-6 and TRBJ1-2; D gene unclear. From germline, CDR1 is SGHDT and CDR2 YYEEEE. The CDR3 loop spans 12 amino acids. V dropped 2 bases and J dropped 1 base, with 3 bases sitting between them. The CDR3 protein is CASSLLNYGYTF. In DNA form, the CDR3 reads TGTGCCAGCAGCTTACTTAACTATGGCTACACCTTC. Using reference TRBV5-6 and TRBJ1-2 for the parts outside the CDR3, the full variable domain is DAGVTQSPTHLIKTRGQQVTLRCSPKSGHDTVSWYQQALGQGPQFIFQYYEEEERQRGNFPDRFSGHQFPNYSSELNVNALLLGDSALYLCASSLLNYGYTFGSGTRLTVV.

V is TRBV27 and J is TRBJ2-7; TRBD2 is a possible D gene (5 bases). V was clipped by 6 bases and J by 0 bases, with 9 bases between them. Germline V gene data show CDR1 as MNHEY and CDR2 as SMNVEV (reference sequence). The CDR3 length is 13 residues. The CDR3: CASRQLVSYEQYF. The DNA for the CDR3 is TGTGCCAGCAGGCAACTAGTCTCCTACGAGCAGTACTTC.

The CDR3: CASSPGGENTEAFF. Here the CDR3 DNA reads TGCGCCAGCAGCCCCGGGGGGGAAAACACTGAAGCTTTCTTT. V is TRBV5-1 and J is TRBJ1-1; tentatively, D is TRBD1 (5 bases). The CDR3 is 14 residues long. Germline V CDR1 and CDR2: SGHRS, YFSETQ. V gave up 4 bases and J gave up 2 bases, with 12 bases separating them.

The V gene is TRBV11-2, the J gene TRBJ1-2; D ambiguous. Germline CDR1 and CDR2: SGHAT and FQNNGV. This CDR3 is 13 amino acids long. V was shortened by 2 bases and J by 5 bases, with 9 bases between the two germline ends. The CDR3 nucleotides read TGTGCCAGCAGCTTAAGGTTGACTTATGGCTACACCTTC. It codes for CASSLRLTYGYTF.

The rearrangement links TRBV7-6 to TRBJ2-7; D not resolved. The germline gives CDR1 SGHVS, CDR2 FNYEAQ. The CDR3 spans 14 residues. V was cut by 3 bases and J by 3 bases, with 12 bases left in between. CDR3 nucleotide sequence: TGTGCCAGCAGCTTGGCTCCCATTGGCTACGAGCAGTACTTC. Translated, it gives CASSLAPIGYEQYF.

DNA for the CDR3: TGTGCCAGCAGTCACGATACAGGGCGCCAGCAGTACTTC. This codes for CASSHDTGRQQYF. V gene TRBV6-5 combines with J gene TRBJ2-7; perhaps TRBD1 as D (6 bases). Germline V lookup: CDR1 MNHEY, CDR2 SVGAGI. This CDR3 comprises 13 residues. V was trimmed by 5 bases and J by 8 bases, leaving 16 bases between them.

In its sample, this clone was seen once. The genes are TRBV7-9 and TRBJ2-4; unclear D gene. V was clipped by 8 bases and J by 9 bases, with 8 bases between them. The germline V gene encodes CDR1 SEHNR and CDR2 FQNEAQ (reference sequence). The CDR3 covers 10 residues. The CDR3 nucleotides read TGTGCCAGCGCCCCAGGCATTCAGTACTTC. Translating it yields CASAPGIQYF.

The chain is built from TRBV21-1 and TRBJ2-1; the D segment call TRBD2 is taken from the table without a DNA check. TRBV21-1 is described as a pseudogene. This CDR3 comprises 17 residues. This CDR3 is CASSKVGTSAPETEQFF. The CDR3 nucleotides read TGTGCCAGCAGCAAAGTCGGAACTAGCGCCCCGGAGACTGAGCAGTTCTTC.

The J gene is TRBJ1-2, the V gene TRBV6-5; 7 bases are shared with TRBD1. The junction had 3 bases not matched to a gene; V was cut back by 5 bases and J by 0 bases. The CDR3 totals 14 residues. Germline lookup yields CDR1 MNHEY and CDR2 SVGAGI. The chain's CDR3 is CASSATGANYGYTF. CDR3 sequence (DNA): TGTGCCAGCAGTGCTACAGGGGCTAACTATGGCTACACCTTC.

The chain joins TRBV19 to TRBJ1-2; D ambiguous. The germline CDR1 and CDR2 sequences are LNHDA and SQIVND (reference sequence). This CDR3 has 13 residues. Trimming removed 3 bases from V and 2 bases from J, with 7 bases in between. For the CDR3, the DNA is TGTGCCAGTAGTATTACGGGGAACTATGGCTACACCTTC. Protein sequence: CASSITGNYGYTF.

This clone has only a few counts. Other nucleotide sequences in the sample specify the same CDR3. The rearrangement joins TRBV27 to TRBJ1-6, with D possibly being TRBD1 (5 bases). Germline V CDR1 and CDR2: MNHEY, SMNVEV (reference sequence). The CDR3 is 14 residues long. Trimming stripped 6 bases from V and 5 bases from J, with 11 bases between. The CDR3 nucleotides read TGTGCCAGCAGCCCTGGGGCCGATAATTCACCCCTCCACTTT. Protein sequence: CASSPGADNSPLHF.

This clone was seen a few times. One end of the junction varies from germline; a read error may be responsible. The chain employs TRBV7-2 and TRBJ2-7; 8 positions agree with TRBD2. Germline V gives CDR1 SGHTA, CDR2 FQGNSA. The CDR3 has 13 residues. CDR3 protein: CASSAMGSGVAHF. As DNA, the CDR3 is TGTGCCAGCAGCGCCATGGGTAGCGGGGTGGCCCACTTC.

This rearrangement joins TRBV15 to TRBJ2-3; 9 positions match TRBD2. The CDR3 covers 15 residues. V lost 0 bases, J lost 6 bases, and 4 bases stayed unmatched. Looked up from germline, CDR1 is LNHNV and CDR2 is YYDKDF (reference sequence). The CDR3, as DNA: TGTGCCACCAGCAGAGATGCGGGGGGGCCCGATACGCAGTATTTT. It specifies CATSRDAGGPDTQYF.

This clone is judged large. The rearrangement uses TRBV27 and TRBJ1-5; weak D call: TRBD1 (5 bases). V lost 4 bases and J lost 3, with 10 bases in between. The CDR3 runs to 14 residues. The germline gives CDR1 MNHEY, CDR2 SMNVEV (reference sequence). The DNA for the CDR3 is TGTGCCAGCAGTTCTGGGGCGGACAATCAGCCCCAGCATTTT. Translating gives CASSSGADNQPQHF.

V and J are TRBV7-8 and TRBJ2-7, with 8 bases that match TRBD2. Germline V lookup: CDR1 SGHVS, CDR2 FQNEAQ. This CDR3 contains 17 residues. Unmatched junction bases numbered 14, after V lost 4 bases and J lost 3 bases. CDR3 bases: TGTGCCAGCAGCTCTCAAGCCGGCGCGGGAGGCCTCTACGAGCAGTACTTC. Translated, it gives CASSSQAGAGGLYEQYF.

This CDR3 is CASSFGGRWRGVTDTQYF. The CDR3 DNA reads TGTGCCAGCAGCTTTGGCGGACGGTGGCGGGGGGTTACAGATACGCAGTATTTT. The rearrangement joins TRBV5-4 to TRBJ2-3; 8 nucleotides agree with TRBD2. The CDR3 length is 18 residues. Germline assignment: CDR1 SGHNT and CDR2 YYREEE (reference sequence). J was trimmed by 3 bases and V by 2 bases; bases with no gene match: 14.

The chain uses TRBV29-1 and TRBJ2-7; a weak D match, TRBD1 (6 bases). The CDR3 runs to 12 residues. Germline-derived CDR1 and CDR2 are SQVTM and ANQGSEA. Trimming took off 5 bases at V and 2 bases at J, with 10 bases between the two ends. CDR3 bases: TGCAGCGTTCGAACAGGGCCCTACGAGCAGTACTTC. Residues: CSVRTGPYEQYF.

The chain joins TRBV6-6 to TRBJ1-1; unclear D gene. CDR1 is MNHNY and CDR2 is SVGAGI in the germline V gene (reference sequence). The CDR3 is 14 residues long. The V end was cut by 2 bases, the J end by 4 bases, with 11 bases between. The CDR3 DNA is TGTGCCAGCAGTTACAGCGGAGAGGCCACTGAAGCTTTCTTT. It codes for CASSYSGEATEAFF.

This chain joins TRBV10-3 and TRBJ1-5; 8 bases are a match to TRBD1. CDR1 and CDR2 (germline): ENHRY, SYGVKD. The junction had 8 bases not matched to a gene; V was cut back by 6 bases and J by 4 bases. The CDR3 runs to 15 residues. The CDR3 region is CAISLGTGPNQPQHF. CDR3 nucleotide sequence: TGTGCCATCAGCCTAGGGACAGGCCCAAATCAGCCCCAGCATTTT.

As DNA, the CDR3 is TGTGCCAGCAGCGTAGGCCCGGACAACATGAACACTGAAGCTTTCTTT. Residues: CASSVGPDNMNTEAFF. V usage is TRBV9 and J usage is TRBJ1-1; D may be TRBD1 (5 bases). Germline V gives CDR1 SGDLS, CDR2 YYNGEE. Trimming shortened V by 0 bases and J by 0 bases, and 12 bases separated the two germline ends. CDR3 length equals 16 residues.